This T cell receptor beta chain derives from a study of brain T cells in children with intractable seizures. Produced via immunoSEQ multiplex PCR; TCRdb's table is partial and in-frame only. Of about 80,000 clones in the sample, under 95% are singletons; the top ten hold about 24%. Sequencing was limited to surgery cases with top T cell transcript signatures in brain tissue. Pre-surgery treatment included at least one anti-epileptic drug. Remarks on this clone: Its antigen is unknown.

Whole-study findings and limits: Absence of clones before surgery may stem from lower sequencing depth.

Between the trimmed V and J ends, which lost 8 bases and 4 bases, there was a span of 14 bases. The germline V gene encodes CDR1 LNHDA and CDR2 SQIVND (reference sequence). CDR3 size: 13 residues. The sequence was obtained from a girl aged 2 to 10 with Rasmussen encephalitis and intractable seizures. J is TRBJ1-2 and V is TRBV19, with D uncertain. Specimen: peripheral blood, collected at surgery. The CDR3 region is CASSPGAGYGYTF. As DNA, the CDR3 is TGTGCCAGTTCTCCGGGCGCAGGCTATGGCTACACCTTC.